This T cell receptor (beta chain) appears in the sequencing data of a study of shared clonotypes between healthy human individuals. Findings and caveats of the study: Unshared clonotypes carried lower generation probabilities than those common to all four donors. Rarefaction curves obtained for sorted subsets showed sequencing incomplete despite large depth.

About this clone itself: Antigen specificity is unknown.

CDR3 size: 15 residues. The germline V gene encodes CDR1 KGHSH and CDR2 LQKENI. Trimming cost V 3 bases and J 5 bases; bases outside gene matches: 5. Healthy HIV-negative adults with no recent acute infections or vaccinations were recruited as donors. Every subset's genomic DNA went evenly onto several immunoSEQ plates. Sequencing was performed with immunoSEQ multiplex PCR; in TCRdb, only in-frame clones are kept and a portion is missing. The table shows around 1.6 million clones, with 95% to 99% occurring only once. This receptor was taken from a man between 25 and 39 years old in good health. This chain uses TRBV18 with TRBJ2-2; 8 bases align to TRBD1. The material sequenced was naive CD4+ T cells sorted from blood. Noted subset: CD45RA+ positively selected. This CDR3 is CASSPIQGATGELFF. The CDR3 DNA sequence: TGTGCCAGCTCACCGATCCAGGGGGCAACCGGGGAGCTGTTTTTT.